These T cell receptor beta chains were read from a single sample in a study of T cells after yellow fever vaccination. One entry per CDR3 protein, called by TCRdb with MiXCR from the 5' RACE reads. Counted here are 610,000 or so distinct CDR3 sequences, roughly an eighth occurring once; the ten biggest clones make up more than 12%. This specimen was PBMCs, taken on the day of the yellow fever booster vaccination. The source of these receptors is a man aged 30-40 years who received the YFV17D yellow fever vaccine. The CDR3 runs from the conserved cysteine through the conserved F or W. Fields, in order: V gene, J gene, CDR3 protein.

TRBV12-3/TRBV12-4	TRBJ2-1	CASRRTLGVSNEQFF
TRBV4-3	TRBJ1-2	CASSQATTGADYGYTF
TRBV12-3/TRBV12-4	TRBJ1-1	CASSFQLTEAFF
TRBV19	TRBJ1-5	CASSLQYHQPQHF
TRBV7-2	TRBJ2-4	CASSAQGGAKNIQYF
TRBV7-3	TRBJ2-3	CASSRGGHTDTQYF
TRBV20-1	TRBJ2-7	CSARDTDTEQYF
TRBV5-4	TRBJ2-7	CASSSRESYEQYF
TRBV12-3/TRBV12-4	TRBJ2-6	CASSQTWANVLTF
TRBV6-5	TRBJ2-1	CASSYSFRSNNEQFF
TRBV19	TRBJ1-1	CASSERGLADTEAFF
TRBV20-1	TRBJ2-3	CSASWGSGTDTQYF
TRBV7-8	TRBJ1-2	CASSLGGTGYTF
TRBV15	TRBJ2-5	CATSRGPQSGEEVQETQYF
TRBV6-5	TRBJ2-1	CASSFRASAPRLNEQFF
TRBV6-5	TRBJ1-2	CASSYSAGGSYGYTF
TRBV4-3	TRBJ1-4	CASSQDHKGSLKKLFF
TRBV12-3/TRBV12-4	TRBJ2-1	CASSRGTSNFF
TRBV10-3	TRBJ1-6	CAISEANSPLHF
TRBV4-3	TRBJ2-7	CASSQDLQGSPNGEQYF
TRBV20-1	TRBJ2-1	CSAREGGAINEQFF
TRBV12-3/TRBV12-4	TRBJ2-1	CASSLDRAPNEQFF
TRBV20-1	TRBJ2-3	CSAVVTDTQYF
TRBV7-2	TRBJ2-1	CASSSQLAGGDNEQFF
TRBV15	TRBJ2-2	CATSRERETGTDTGELFF
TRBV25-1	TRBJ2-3	CATGTNTDTQYF
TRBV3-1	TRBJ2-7	CASSRQGAGNEQYF
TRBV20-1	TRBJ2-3	CSAREPPGMQITDTQYF
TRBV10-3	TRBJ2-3	CAISEERELTDTQYF
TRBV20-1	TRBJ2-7	CSARGRRGYYEQYF
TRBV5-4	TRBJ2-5	CASGIQVQETQYF
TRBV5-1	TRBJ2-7	CASSFTDSASYEQYF
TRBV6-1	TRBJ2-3	CASRKQAVGTDTQYF
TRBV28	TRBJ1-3	CASTEHSGNTIYF
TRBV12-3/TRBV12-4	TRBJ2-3	CASSLSVAGDADTQYF
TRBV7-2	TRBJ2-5	CASSSERETQYF
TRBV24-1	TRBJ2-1	CATSDPSREGTYNEQFF
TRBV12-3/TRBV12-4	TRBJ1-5	CASSLSGGVNQPQHF
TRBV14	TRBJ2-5	CASSPRETEETQYF
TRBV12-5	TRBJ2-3	CASGLEASRTDTQYF
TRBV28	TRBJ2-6	CASTAPPSGANVLTF